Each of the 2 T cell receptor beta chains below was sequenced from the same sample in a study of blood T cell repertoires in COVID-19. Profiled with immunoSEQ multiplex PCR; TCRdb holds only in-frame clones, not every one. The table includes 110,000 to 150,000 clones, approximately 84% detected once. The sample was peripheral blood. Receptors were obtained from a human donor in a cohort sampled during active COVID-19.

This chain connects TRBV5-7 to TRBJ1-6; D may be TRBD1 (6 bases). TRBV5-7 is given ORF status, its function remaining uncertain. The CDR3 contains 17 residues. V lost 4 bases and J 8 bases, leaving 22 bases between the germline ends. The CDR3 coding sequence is TGTGCCAGCAGCAACACTTCCGGGCAGGGGCATCATTCACCCCTCCACTTT. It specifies CASSNTSGQGHHSPLHF.

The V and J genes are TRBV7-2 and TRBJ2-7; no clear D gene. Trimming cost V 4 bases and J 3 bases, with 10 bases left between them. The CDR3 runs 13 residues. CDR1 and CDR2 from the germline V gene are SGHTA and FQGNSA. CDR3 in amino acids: CASSSRLLYEQYF. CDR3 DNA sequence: TGTGCCAGCAGCTCCCGGTTGCTCTACGAGCAGTACTTC.